The 14 T cell receptor beta chains in this list originate from one sample, sequenced in a study of cytomegalovirus exposure and HLA in healthy donors. This PCR relied on a set of 60 Vbeta primers and 13 Jbeta primers. Method: immunoSEQ multiplex PCR; TCRdb's copy keeps in-frame clones and lacks some. The sample has around 67,000 clones, 70% to 80% seen once. The sample taken for sequencing was PBMCs. The receptors shown here come from a man aged 18 to 30 in good health and CMV-seropositive.

This rearrangement joins TRBV29-1 to TRBJ2-5, with a possible D match to TRBD2 (6 bases). Germline lookup yields CDR1 SQVTM and CDR2 ANQGSEA. Trimming took 0 bases from V and 5 from J, leaving 13 bases between them. This CDR3 comprises 14 residues. CDR3: CSVEEGAGRETQYF. The CDR3 nucleotides are TGCAGCGTTGAAGAAGGTGCGGGGCGGGAGACCCAGTACTTC.

This clone was seen more than once but under ten times. The V call is TRBV5-1, the J call TRBJ1-6, with 8 bases lining up with TRBD1. This CDR3 contains 15 residues. Losses at the gene ends were 0 bases for V and 10 bases for J; bases not matched to a gene: 6. CDR1 and CDR2 (germline): SGHRS, YFSETQ. As DNA, the CDR3 is TGCGCCAGCAGCTTGGAGGGGACAGGCCTGTCACCCCTCCACTTT. Its protein product is CASSLEGTGLSPLHF.

V gene TRBV7-8 combines with J gene TRBJ1-4; D may be TRBD1 (5 bases). This CDR3 has 15 amino acids. Germline CDR1 SGHVS, CDR2 FQNEAQ. Trimming left V 5 bases short and J 8 bases short, with 18 bases between. The CDR3 protein is CASSPVGGVAEKLFF. The CDR3 DNA sequence: TGTGCCAGCAGCCCCGTGGGGGGGGTGGCGGAAAAACTGTTTTTT.

Only a few counts were recorded for this clone. DNA of the CDR3: TGCGCCAGCAGGGGCAGGGAAAACAATGAGCAGTTCTTC. Residues: CASRGRENNEQFF. The chain uses TRBV10-1 and TRBJ2-1, with D perhaps TRBD1 (5 bases). The CDR3 runs 13 residues. Looked up from germline, CDR1 is WNHNN and CDR2 is SYGVQD (reference sequence). V was shortened by 6 bases and J by 5 bases, with 11 bases between the two germline ends.

This clone occurred once. The chain joins TRBV5-4 to TRBJ2-7, with 8 bases matching TRBD1. This CDR3 spans 14 amino acids. V shed 2 bases, J shed 7 bases, and the junction held 8 bases outside the gene matches. The V gene's germline CDR1 is SGHNT and CDR2 YYREEE (reference sequence). The CDR3 sequence: CASSFGTGPSEQYF. CDR3 in DNA: TGTGCCAGCAGCTTCGGGACAGGACCCTCGGAGCAGTACTTC.

This sequence joins TRBV10-2 and TRBJ2-4; D is perhaps TRBD1 (6 bases). Per germline, CDR1 WSHSY and CDR2 SAAADI. The CDR3 is 13 amino acids. Trimming removed 10 bases from V and 9 bases from J, with 19 bases in between. The CDR3 reads CATGAGVLAIQYF. CDR3 in DNA: TGCGCCACAGGGGCAGGGGTTTTAGCCATTCAGTACTTC.

The table lists this clone with a few counts. V gene TRBV2 combines with J gene TRBJ1-1, with D perhaps matching TRBD1 (5 bases). V gave up 3 bases and J gave up 4 bases, with 18 bases separating them. This CDR3 spans 16 amino acids. Germline loops: CDR1 SNHLY, CDR2 FYNNEI. The CDR3 loop is CASSETGLSRGTEAFF. The CDR3 DNA reads TGTGCCAGCAGTGAGACGGGACTCTCACGAGGCACTGAAGCTTTCTTT.

This clone was observed a single time. V is TRBV6-6 and J is TRBJ2-2; 9 bases are a match to TRBD1. Per the germline V gene, CDR1 is MNHNY and CDR2 is SVGAGI (reference sequence). The CDR3 spans 14 residues. The V and J ends lost 4 bases and 5 bases, in that order; junction bases with no gene match: 2. The CDR3 DNA reads as TGTGCCAGCAGTTCGGACAGGGGTACCGGGGAGCTGTTTTTT. It codes for CASSSDRGTGELFF.

The chain is built from TRBV4-2 and TRBJ1-1; the D gene is possibly TRBD1 (6 bases). The CDR3 length is 16 residues. Germline V lookup: CDR1 LGHNA, CDR2 YNFKEQ. V lost 0 bases and J 0 bases, leaving 11 bases between the germline ends. The CDR3 sequence: CASSQDHGQLNTEAFF. CDR3 in DNA: TGTGCCAGCAGCCAAGATCACGGACAGTTGAACACTGAAGCTTTCTTT.

CDR3 nucleotide sequence: TGTGCCTGGAGTGTACTGGCCGGGGAGCTGTTTTTT. It yields the protein CAWSVLAGELFF. The genes are TRBV30 and TRBJ2-2; D gene ambiguous. The germline CDR1 and CDR2 sequences are GTSNPN and SVGIG (reference sequence). V shed 0 bases and J shed 6 bases, with 5 bases lying between them. The CDR3 spans 12 residues.

The chain carries TRBV7-6 and TRBJ2-3; D is possibly TRBD2 (7 bases). The CDR3 is 14 residues long. V was clipped by 1 base and J by 4 bases, with 9 bases between them. Per the germline V gene, CDR1 is SGHVS and CDR2 is FNYEAQ. CDR3 bases: TGTGCCAGCAGCTTAGTCGGGGGGCCAGATACGCAGTATTTT. Its protein is CASSLVGGPDTQYF.

This clone occurred once. V gene TRBV6-5 combines with J gene TRBJ2-7, with a weak D call TRBD2 (5 bases). V lost 6 bases, J lost 1 base, and 7 bases lay in between. The V gene's germline CDR1 is MNHEY and CDR2 SVGAGI. The CDR3 covers 12 residues. CDR3 sequence (DNA): TGTGCCAGCAGCGCGGGTTCCTACGAGCAGTACTTC. Residues: CASSAGSYEQYF.

The chain uses TRBV14 and TRBJ1-2; no clear D gene. The CDR3 length is 12 residues. Between the trimmed V and J ends, which lost 2 bases and 5 bases, there was a span of 6 bases. Germline lookup yields CDR1 SGHDN and CDR2 FVKESK. In nucleotides, the CDR3 is TGTGCCAGCAGCCAATTTGAGTATGGCTACACCTTC. Its protein is CASSQFEYGYTF.

The gene calls are TRBV13 and TRBJ2-7; TRBD2 is a possible D gene (5 bases). This CDR3 region has 19 residues. Per the germline V gene, CDR1 is PRHDT and CDR2 is FYEKMQ (reference sequence). V was shortened by 6 bases and J by 3 bases, with 30 bases between the two germline ends. The CDR3 region is CASSHWSATGGGSSYEQYF. The CDR3 region has the DNA TGTGCCAGCAGTCATTGGTCCGCTACTGGAGGCGGTTCGAGCTACGAGCAGTACTTC.